This entry lists 19 T cell receptor beta chains sequenced from one sample in a study of cytomegalovirus exposure and HLA in healthy donors. The study ran its PCR with 60 Vbeta and 13 Jbeta primers. Only in-frame clones appear in the TCRdb table, and some are missing; sequencing was by immunoSEQ multiplex PCR. The repertoire holds 200,000 to 300,000 clones, with roughly 82% as singletons. The sequenced sample consisted of PBMCs. Source of these receptors: a woman aged 40 to 50 in good health and CMV-seropositive.

This chain links TRBV6-6 with TRBJ1-1, with a weak D call TRBD1 (6 bases). V lost 1 base and J lost 8, with 20 bases in between. Germline CDR1 MNHNY, CDR2 SVGAGI (reference sequence). The CDR3 loop spans 16 amino acids. CDR3 loop: CASSYFGVTGTPEAFF. The DNA of the CDR3 is TGTGCCAGCAGTTACTTCGGTGTCACAGGGACCCCCGAAGCTTTCTTT.

The rearrangement joins TRBV6-5 to TRBJ1-1; 9 nucleotides match TRBD1. Trimming removed 10 bases from V and 4 bases from J; junction bases left unmatched: 7. This CDR3 is built from 13 residues. Looked up from germline, CDR1 is MNHEY and CDR2 is SVGAGI. The CDR3 bases are TGTGCCACCCAGACAGGGGGAGTCACTGAAGCTTTCTTT. It is translated as CATQTGGVTEAFF.

The chain uses TRBV30 and TRBJ1-2, with D perhaps matching TRBD1 (5 bases). Germline CDR1 and CDR2: GTSNPN and SVGIG (reference sequence). There are 13 residues in the CDR3. Trimming took off 2 bases at V and 8 bases at J, with 15 bases between the two ends. The CDR3 loop reads CAWSWGGMGGYTF. The DNA of the CDR3 is TGTGCCTGGAGTTGGGGCGGGATGGGGGGCTACACCTTC.

The V gene is TRBV27, the J gene TRBJ1-6; 9 nucleotides match TRBD1. Germline trimming cut 5 bases from V and 13 bases from J; bases unmatched to any gene: 9. Germline CDR1 and CDR2: MNHEY and SMNVEV (reference sequence). This CDR3 spans 14 amino acids. CDR3 in amino acids: CASSPQGQGRPLHF. In DNA form, the CDR3 reads TGTGCCAGCAGTCCCCAAGGACAGGGGAGGCCCCTCCACTTT.

This rearrangement joins TRBV30 to TRBJ1-2, with 7 bases identical to TRBD1. The CDR3 sequence is 13 residues long. V lost 1 base to trimming and J lost 5 bases; unmatched junction nucleotides: 4. Germline lookup yields CDR1 GTSNPN and CDR2 SVGIG (reference sequence). CDR3 coding DNA: TGTGCCTGGAGTGACAGGGGAAGGTATGGCTACACCTTC. Translated, it gives CAWSDRGRYGYTF.

The chain has TRBV5-1 and TRBJ2-1; the match to TRBD2 covers 11 bases. The CDR3 is 16 amino acids. With 0 bases clipped from V and 4 bases from J, the junction kept 3 bases outside the gene matches. Germline-derived CDR1 and CDR2 are SGHRS and YFSETQ. The CDR3 region has the DNA TGCGCCAGCAGCTTGGTATTAGCGGGGGGGTACAATGAGCAGTTCTTC. As protein: CASSLVLAGGYNEQFF.

The rearrangement joins TRBV5-4 to TRBJ1-2; no clear D gene. V was clipped by 0 bases and J by 3 bases, with 9 bases between them. CDR3 length: 14 amino acids. Germline CDR1 SGHNT, CDR2 YYREEE (reference sequence). The CDR3 spells CASSLDNGDYGYTF. The CDR3 nucleotides read TGTGCCAGCAGCTTGGACAACGGAGACTATGGCTACACCTTC.

The chain couples TRBV5-6 to TRBJ2-7, with 9 bases lining up with TRBD1. In germline, CDR1 is SGHDT, CDR2 YYEEEE. The CDR3 is 14 residues long. V trimming: 0 bases; J trimming: 2 bases; junction bases outside the gene matches: 0. The CDR3 is CASSLGDRAYEQYF. DNA of the CDR3: TGTGCCAGCAGCTTGGGGGACAGGGCCTACGAGCAGTACTTC.

This sequence joins TRBV2 and TRBJ1-2, with 9 bases aligning to TRBD1. The CDR3 is 14 amino acids. J gave up 2 bases and V 7 bases, and 5 bases lay outside the gene matches. The germline gives CDR1 SNHLY, CDR2 FYNNEI. The CDR3 here is CASKGTGINYGYTF. The CDR3 DNA reads as TGTGCCAGCAAAGGGACAGGGATAAACTATGGCTACACCTTC.

This chain uses TRBV30 with TRBJ1-2; D is ambiguous. The CDR3 has 13 residues. Looked up from germline, CDR1 is GTSNPN and CDR2 is SVGIG (reference sequence). The V end lost 0 bases, the J end lost 2 bases, and 7 bases lay between the germline ends. Written as DNA, the CDR3 is TGTGCCTGGAGTGTAGCTATAAACTATGGCTACACCTTC. This translates into CAWSVAINYGYTF.

The count of this clone is one. CDR3 DNA sequence: TGTGCCAGCAGGCGACAGGCCTTGAACACTGAAGCTTTCTTT. Translation gives CASRRQALNTEAFF. The rearrangement uses TRBV6-5 and TRBJ1-1; D might be TRBD1 (6 bases). Germline-derived CDR1 and CDR2 are MNHEY and SVGAGI. V was cut by 6 bases and J by 0 bases, with 11 bases left in between. This CDR3 is built from 14 residues.

The V gene is TRBV30, the J gene TRBJ1-4; no clear D gene. The germline gives CDR1 GTSNPN, CDR2 SVGIG (reference sequence). The CDR3 has 12 residues. V was cut by 7 bases and J by 5 bases, with 11 bases left in between. In DNA form, the CDR3 reads TGTGCCTCCTTACGGGGAAATGAAAAACTGTTTTTT. Translated, it gives CASLRGNEKLFF. Full variable domain (remainder filled in from reference TRBV30 and TRBJ1-4): SQTIHQWPATLVQPVGSPLSLECTVEGTSNPNLYWYRQAAGRGLQLLFYSVGIGQISSEVPQNLSASRPQDRQFILSSKKLLLSDSGFYLCASLRGNEKLFFGSGTQLSVL.

The chain joins TRBV10-3 to TRBJ2-1, with TRBD1 identical over 7 bases. The CDR3 length is 16 residues. Trimming removed 6 bases from V and 4 bases from J; junction bases left unmatched: 12. CDR1 is ENHRY and CDR2 is SYGVKD in the germline V gene. CDR3 in amino acids: CAIRSKGAQSYNEQFF. CDR3 sequence (DNA): TGTGCCATCAGATCGAAGGGGGCCCAATCTTACAATGAGCAGTTCTTC.

The chain couples TRBV30 to TRBJ2-1, with TRBD2 matching 8 bases. The CDR3 length is 14 residues. V was pared by 4 bases and J by 7 bases, with 9 bases of the junction left unmatched. From germline, CDR1 is GTSNPN and CDR2 SVGIG (reference sequence). CDR3 coding DNA: TGTGCCTGGACTCCAGCGGGAGCGGTGAATGAGCAGTTCTTC. It codes for CAWTPAGAVNEQFF. The full variable domain, rest sourced from reference TRBV30 and TRBJ2-1, is SQTIHQWPATLVQPVGSPLSLECTVEGTSNPNLYWYRQAAGRGLQLLFYSVGIGQISSEVPQNLSASRPQDRQFILSSKKLLLSDSGFYLCAWTPAGAVNEQFFGPGTRLTVL.

The chain couples TRBV4-1 to TRBJ2-1; D unclear. Germline CDR1 is MGHRA and CDR2 is YSYEKL. The CDR3 sequence is 13 residues long. V lost 3 bases and J lost 3, with 6 bases in between. This chain's CDR3 is CASSQYSYNEQFF. In DNA form, the CDR3 reads TGCGCCAGCAGCCAGTACAGCTACAATGAGCAGTTCTTC.

This chain uses TRBV19 with TRBJ2-7, with 7 bases that match TRBD2. Germline V gene sequence: CDR1 LNHDA, CDR2 SQIVND (reference sequence). The CDR3 consists of 13 residues. V lost 5 bases to trimming and J lost 7 bases; unmatched junction nucleotides: 8. CDR3 residues: CASSPRTSREQYF. The CDR3 coding sequence is TGTGCCAGTAGTCCACGGACTAGTCGAGAGCAGTACTTC.

V gene TRBV25-1 combines with J gene TRBJ1-3, with 10 bases aligning to TRBD1. Germline-derived CDR1 and CDR2 are MGHDK and SYGVNS. This CDR3 has 14 amino acids. V trimming: 0 bases; J trimming: 9 bases; junction bases outside the gene matches: 2. CDR3 nucleotides: TGTGCCAGCAGTGAATATAGGGACAGGGGCACCATATATTTT. Protein: CASSEYRDRGTIYF.

In nucleotides, the CDR3 is TGTGCCTGGAGTCCCGGACAGTATGATAGCACAGATACGCAGTATTTT. Amino acids: CAWSPGQYDSTDTQYF. The chain combines TRBV30 with TRBJ2-3, with a possible D match to TRBD1 (6 bases). CDR3 length: 16 amino acids. Per the germline V gene, CDR1 is GTSNPN and CDR2 is SVGIG (reference sequence). The V and J ends lost 2 bases and 0 bases respectively, with 15 bases between them.

The chain carries TRBV7-9 and TRBJ1-2; possible D gene TRBD1, 5 bases. The germline V gene has CDR1 SEHNR and CDR2 FQNEAQ (reference sequence). This CDR3 is built from 14 residues. Trimming cost V 1 base and J 4 bases, with 10 bases left between them. CDR3 coding DNA: TGTGCCAGCAGCTTAGGCGGGGGGGGCTATGGCTACACCTTC. It specifies CASSLGGGGYGYTF.